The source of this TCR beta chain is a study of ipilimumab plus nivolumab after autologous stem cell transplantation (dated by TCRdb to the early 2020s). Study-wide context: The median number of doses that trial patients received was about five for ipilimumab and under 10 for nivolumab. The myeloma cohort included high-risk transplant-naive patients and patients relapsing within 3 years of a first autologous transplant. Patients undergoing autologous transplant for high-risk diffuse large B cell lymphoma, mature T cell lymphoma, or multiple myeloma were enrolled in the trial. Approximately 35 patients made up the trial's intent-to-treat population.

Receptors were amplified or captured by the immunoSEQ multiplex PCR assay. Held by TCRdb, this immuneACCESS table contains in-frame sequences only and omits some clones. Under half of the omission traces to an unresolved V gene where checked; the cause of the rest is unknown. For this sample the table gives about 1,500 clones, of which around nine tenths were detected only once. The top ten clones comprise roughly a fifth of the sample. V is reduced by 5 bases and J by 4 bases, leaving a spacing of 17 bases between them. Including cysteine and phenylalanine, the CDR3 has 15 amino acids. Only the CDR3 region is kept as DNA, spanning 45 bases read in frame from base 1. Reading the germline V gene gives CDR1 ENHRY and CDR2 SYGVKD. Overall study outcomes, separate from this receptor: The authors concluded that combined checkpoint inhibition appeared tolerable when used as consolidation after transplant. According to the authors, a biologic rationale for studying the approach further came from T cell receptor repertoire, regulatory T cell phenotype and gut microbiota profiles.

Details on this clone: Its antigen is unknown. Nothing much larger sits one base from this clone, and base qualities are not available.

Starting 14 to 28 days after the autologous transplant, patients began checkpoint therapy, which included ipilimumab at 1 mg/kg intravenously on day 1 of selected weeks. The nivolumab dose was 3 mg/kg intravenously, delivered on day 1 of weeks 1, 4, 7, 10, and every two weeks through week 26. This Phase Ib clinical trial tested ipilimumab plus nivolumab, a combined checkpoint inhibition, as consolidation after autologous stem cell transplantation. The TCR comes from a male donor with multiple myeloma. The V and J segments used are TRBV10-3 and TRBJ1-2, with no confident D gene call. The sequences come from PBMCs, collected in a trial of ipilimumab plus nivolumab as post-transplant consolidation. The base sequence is TGTGCCATCAGTTCACAAGGCCCGGTGGGCTATGGCTACACCTTC. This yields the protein CAISSQGPVGYGYTF.